The clone carrying this TCR beta chain was recorded at least ten times. Its target is not known. This sample's time point: patch test 1, 2 weeks after DPC sensitization. This sample's treatment: therapeutic diphenylcyclopropenone sensitization with weekly scalp DPC. This entry is derived from a study of human T cells and chemical hapten exposure. Overall study context: Upper-back patches of 0.01% DPC were read at 6 days.

Via MiXCR, TCRdb re-called the RACE reads, giving one row per CDR3 protein. Among 65,000 to 85,000 distinct CDR3 sequences listed, about 11% were seen once. Study conclusions and caveats: Donors' alopecia may make their immune response differ from healthy people's. Sensitization with DPC brought no change to TCRs above 1 in 1000 in frequency. Versus controls, significantly more large CDR3 similarity clusters arose from expanded TCRs.

The origin of this receptor is an older woman with alopecia areata. Some clones in this sample may be carry-over from other donors' samples. The material sequenced was whole blood, taken in connection with sensitization to the hapten diphenylcyclopropenone (DPC).

In nucleotides, the CDR3 is TGCGCCAGCAGCCCCGGCGGAGGGGACACCGGGGAGCTGTTTTTT. It encodes CASSPGGGDTGELFF. The chain recombines TRBV5-1 with TRBJ2-2; tentative D call: TRBD2 (6 bases). There are 15 residues in the CDR3. The germline V gene has CDR1 SGHRS and CDR2 YFSETQ. Trimming removed 4 bases at V and 3 bases at J, with 13 bases between.